These 31 T cell receptor beta chains came from one sample sequenced in a study of shared clonotypes between healthy human individuals. Some clones are missing from TCRdb's copy, which holds only in-frame ones; the method was immunoSEQ multiplex PCR. The table shows under 600,000 clones, with over 75% occurring only once. The specimen was PBMCs. The receptor set was obtained from a woman between 35 and 50 years old in good health. Some clones in this sample may be carry-over from other donors' samples.

V gene TRBV6-1 combines with J gene TRBJ2-7, with TRBD2 matching 8 bases. The CDR3 has 17 residues. V lost 2 bases to trimming and J lost 4 bases; unmatched junction nucleotides: 13. The germline gives CDR1 MNHNS, CDR2 SASEGT. The CDR3: CASSEYASIAGIYEQYF. The CDR3 bases are TGTGCCAGCAGTGAATACGCGTCGATAGCGGGAATTTACGAGCAGTACTTC.

The V gene is TRBV9, the J gene TRBJ1-3, with 7 positions matching TRBD1. The CDR3 has 17 residues. V lost 4 bases and J lost 0; bases outside the gene matches: 10. In germline, CDR1 is SGDLS, CDR2 YYNGEE. As DNA, the CDR3 is TGTGCCAGCAGCACCCGGGACAGAAGGTTCTCTGGAAACACCATATATTTT. This encodes CASSTRDRRFSGNTIYF.

This chain connects TRBV6-6 to TRBJ2-7; 11 nucleotides align to TRBD2. The length of the CDR3 is 15 residues. V shed 6 bases and J 4 bases; nucleotides not matched to a gene: 8. Looked up from germline, CDR1 is MNHNY and CDR2 is SVGAGI (reference sequence). The CDR3 here is CASSKLAGERYEQYF. Here the CDR3 DNA reads TGTGCCAGCAGCAAACTAGCGGGGGAGAGATACGAGCAGTACTTC.

The chain joins TRBV5-1 to TRBJ2-5; D is undetermined. Germline CDR1 SGHRS, CDR2 YFSETQ. The CDR3 spans 12 residues. Deletions cut 0 bases from V and 7 bases from J, with 7 bases between. For the CDR3, the DNA is TGCGCCAGCAGCTTGGACAGAGGGACCCAGTACTTC. Translated, it gives CASSLDRGTQYF.

V gene TRBV4-2 combines with J gene TRBJ2-3; 10 bases match TRBD1. CDR1 is LGHNA, CDR2 YNFKEQ, per germline. V gave up 0 bases and J gave up 2 bases; unmatched junction bases: 2. This CDR3 has 16 amino acids. The CDR3 reads CASSQEGQGITDTQYF. The CDR3 DNA sequence: TGTGCCAGCAGCCAAGAGGGACAGGGGATCACAGATACGCAGTATTTT.

The chain uses TRBV28 and TRBJ2-2, with 14 bases lining up with TRBD2. The CDR3 extends over 18 amino acids. CDR1 MDHEN and CDR2 SYDVKM come from the germline V gene. J lost 4 bases, V lost 4 bases, and 8 bases had no gene match. CDR3 region: CASSSLTSGRAGTGELFF. The CDR3 region has the DNA TGTGCCAGCAGTTCCTTGACTAGCGGGAGGGCCGGCACCGGGGAGCTGTTTTTT.

The V gene is TRBV7-8, the J gene TRBJ2-2, with D unclear. Germline values: CDR1 SGHVS, CDR2 FQNEAQ. This CDR3 comprises 13 residues. Trimming shortened V by 2 bases and J by 4 bases, and 5 bases separated the two germline ends. The CDR3 loop is CASSLRPTGELFF. In nucleotides, the CDR3 is TGTGCCAGCAGCTTAAGACCCACCGGGGAGCTGTTTTTT.

In this sample, this clone turned up once. This chain links TRBV5-1 with TRBJ2-1, with a weak D call TRBD1 (6 bases). Germline V lookup: CDR1 SGHRS, CDR2 YFSETQ. V was pared by 4 bases and J by 0 bases, with 8 bases between. CDR3 length equals 14 residues. The CDR3 spells CASSKQGSYNEQFF. CDR3 nucleotide sequence: TGCGCCAGCAGCAAACAGGGCTCCTACAATGAGCAGTTCTTC.

J is TRBJ1-2 and V is TRBV5-1; the D is unclear. From germline, CDR1 is SGHRS and CDR2 YFSETQ. Trimming took off 4 bases at V and 2 bases at J, with 12 bases between the two ends. There are 14 residues in the CDR3. In nucleotides, the CDR3 is TGCGCCAGCAGCGTTCCGGGAGACAACTATGGCTACACCTTC. It is translated as CASSVPGDNYGYTF. The full variable domain, rest sourced from reference TRBV5-1 and TRBJ1-2, is KAGVTQTPRYLIKTRGQQVTLSCSPISGHRSVSWYQQTPGQGLQFLFEYFSETQRNKGNFPGRFSGRQFSNSRSEMNVSTLELGDSALYLCASSVPGDNYGYTFGSGTRLTVV.

The chain uses TRBV27 and TRBJ2-7, with 7 bases aligning to TRBD1. Looked up from germline, CDR1 is MNHEY and CDR2 is SMNVEV (reference sequence). V lost 5 bases and J lost 7; bases outside the gene matches: 8. The CDR3 is made up of 13 amino acids. CDR3 amino acids: CASSRQGRWEQYF. DNA of the CDR3: TGTGCCAGCAGTAGACAGGGAAGATGGGAGCAGTACTTC.

This clone was observed a single time. Germline and junction disagree at one end, which may indicate a read error. The V and J genes are TRBV7-3 and TRBJ2-7; 9 positions match TRBD1. Germline lookup yields CDR1 SGHTA and CDR2 FQGTGA. The CDR3 contains 13 residues. The DNA for the CDR3 is TGTGCCAGCAGTTCTCAACCGGGACAGGGTTATTTCTTC. Amino acids: CASSSQPGQGYFF. Filled out from reference TRBV7-3 and TRBJ2-7, the complete variable domain reads GAGVSQTPSNKVTEKGKYVELRCDPISGHTALYWYRQSLGQGPEFLIYFQGTGAADDSGLPNDRFFAVRPEGSVSTLKIQRTERGDSAVYLCASSSQPGQGYFFGPGTRLTVT.

This chain joins TRBV30 and TRBJ1-2; D call uncertain. This CDR3 region has 12 residues. The V end lost 4 bases, the J end lost 8 bases, and 14 bases lay between the germline ends. CDR1 GTSNPN and CDR2 SVGIG come from the germline V gene (reference sequence). CDR3 region: CAWTTHFSGYTF. The CDR3 nucleotides read TGTGCCTGGACTACCCATTTTTCAGGCTACACCTTC.

This clone was observed a single time. This chain links TRBV4-3 with TRBJ1-2; 7 bases are a match to TRBD1. Germline trimming cut 4 bases from V and 3 bases from J; bases unmatched to any gene: 2. In germline, CDR1 is LGHNA, CDR2 YSLEER. The CDR3 has 13 amino acids. The chain's CDR3 is CASSPQGDYGYTF. Written as DNA, the CDR3 is TGCGCCAGCAGCCCCCAGGGGGACTATGGCTACACCTTC.

V is TRBV18 and J is TRBJ2-7; a possible D gene is TRBD1 (6 bases). Germline assignment: CDR1 KGHSH and CDR2 LQKENI. This CDR3 has 14 amino acids. V was pared by 3 bases and J by 3 bases, with 12 bases between. The CDR3 nucleotides are TGTGCCAGCTCACCTAACAGGGATTACTACGAGCAGTACTTC. It is translated as CASSPNRDYYEQYF.

J is TRBJ2-7 and V is TRBV10-3; no clear D gene. Germline V gene data show CDR1 as ENHRY and CDR2 as SYGVKD. This CDR3 has 14 amino acids. V was pared by 2 bases and J by 2 bases, with 10 bases between. The CDR3 here is CAISEPRLPYEQYF. In DNA, the CDR3 is TGTGCCATCAGTGAGCCCAGACTTCCCTACGAGCAGTACTTC.

This clone appeared a single time. The rearrangement uses TRBV5-1 and TRBJ2-3; 7 bases match TRBD2. Germline V gives CDR1 SGHRS, CDR2 YFSETQ. CDR3 size: 14 residues. The V segment lost 2 bases and the J segment 4 bases; nucleotides outside the gene matches: 4. CDR3 sequence: CASSFIAGADTQYF. The CDR3 DNA sequence: TGCGCCAGCAGCTTCATTGCGGGAGCAGATACGCAGTATTTT.

V usage is TRBV19 and J usage is TRBJ2-2; D uncertain. This CDR3 contains 13 residues. V lost 6 bases, J lost 6 bases, and 11 bases lay in between. Germline V gene sequence: CDR1 LNHDA, CDR2 SQIVND (reference sequence). CDR3 DNA sequence: TGTGCCAGTAGCCCTCTCTCGGCCGGGGAGCTGTTTTTT. This sequence encodes CASSPLSAGELFF.

The V gene is TRBV5-1, the J gene TRBJ2-3; 8 bases are a match to TRBD2. J gave up 9 bases and V 0 bases, and 9 bases lay outside the gene matches. The CDR3 is made up of 15 amino acids. Germline V gives CDR1 SGHRS, CDR2 YFSETQ. CDR3 loop: CASSLGASGPSTQYF. The CDR3 DNA reads TGCGCCAGCAGCTTGGGTGCTAGCGGGCCGTCCACGCAGTATTTT.

Only a few counts were recorded for this clone. This chain uses TRBV13 with TRBJ2-7; 10 bases fit TRBD2. V lost 3 bases, J lost 6 bases, and 5 bases stayed unmatched. Germline loops: CDR1 PRHDT, CDR2 FYEKMQ (reference sequence). CDR3 size: 14 residues. In DNA, the CDR3 is TGTGCCAGCAGCTTCGGCAGCGGGAGGGTCGAGCAGTACTTC. Amino acids: CASSFGSGRVEQYF.

This chain uses TRBV7-3 with TRBJ1-2; 7 positions agree with TRBD1. V was clipped by 5 bases and J by 4 bases; unmatched bases: 10. In germline, CDR1 is SGHTA, CDR2 FQGTGA. The CDR3 loop spans 15 amino acids. The CDR3 DNA sequence: TGTGCCAGCAGCCCCACACAGGGGTCCTTCTATGGCTACACCTTC. Protein: CASSPTQGSFYGYTF.

V gene TRBV11-3 combines with J gene TRBJ1-1; 10 bases map to TRBD1. The CDR3 consists of 15 residues. Germline trimming cut 5 bases from V and 5 bases from J; bases unmatched to any gene: 8. Germline CDR1 is SGHNT and CDR2 is YENEEA. CDR3 sequence (DNA): TGTGCCAGCAGCACGACAGGGGGCGCGTATACTGAAGCTTTCTTT. Residues: CASSTTGGAYTEAFF.

Here the CDR3 reads CASSEALGGGGTDTQYF. CDR3 sequence (DNA): TGTGCCAGCAGTGAAGCGCTCGGGGGGGGAGGCACAGATACGCAGTATTTT. This rearrangement joins TRBV6-1 to TRBJ2-3; TRBD2 aligns across 8 bases. The CDR3 consists of 17 residues. Germline CDR1 and CDR2: MNHNS and SASEGT. V was pared by 0 bases and J by 1 base, with 6 bases of the junction left unmatched.

Written as DNA, the CDR3 is TGCGCCAGCAGTGAGAGCGGGATCTCCTACGAGCAGTACTTC. Translating gives CASSESGISYEQYF. V usage is TRBV10-2 and J usage is TRBJ2-7; 7 bases align to TRBD2. Germline assignment: CDR1 WSHSY and CDR2 SAAADI. The V segment lost 2 bases and the J segment 0 bases; nucleotides outside the gene matches: 1. This CDR3 contains 14 residues.

V is TRBV28 and J is TRBJ1-2, with 7 positions matching TRBD1. Germline trimming cut 4 bases from V and 4 bases from J; bases unmatched to any gene: 9. Germline V CDR1 and CDR2: MDHEN, SYDVKM. This CDR3 spans 15 amino acids. The CDR3 here is CASSYRGPASYGYTF. CDR3 bases: TGTGCCAGCAGTTACAGGGGCCCCGCTTCCTATGGCTACACCTTC.

A note on this clone: With a much larger clone just one base away, this may be a read error. This CDR3 is also generated by other DNA sequences in the sample. The V and J genes are TRBV30 and TRBJ1-3; possibly TRBD1 for D (5 bases). Germline assignment: CDR1 GTSNPN and CDR2 SVGIG (reference sequence). Trimming took off 0 bases at V and 1 base at J, with 7 bases between the two ends. CDR3 size: 14 residues. The CDR3 DNA reads TGTGCCTGGAGTGTAAGGGGATCTGGAAACACCATATATTTT. This translates into CAWSVRGSGNTIYF.

This clone was recorded many times. CDR3 nucleotides: TGTGCCAGCACGGGAGATCGAGAGACCCAGTACTTC. It yields the protein CASTGDRETQYF. The rearrangement uses TRBV28 and TRBJ2-5, with a weak D call TRBD2 (6 bases). Germline V gives CDR1 MDHEN, CDR2 SYDVKM. V was trimmed by 7 bases and J by 4 bases, leaving 10 bases between them. The CDR3 loop spans 12 amino acids.

This chain uses TRBV5-4 with TRBJ2-3, with D possibly TRBD1 on 6 matching bases. Germline values: CDR1 SGHNT, CDR2 YYREEE (reference sequence). The V end was cut by 0 bases, the J end by 5 bases, with 16 bases between. The CDR3 is 16 residues long. The CDR3 sequence: CASSLGGPTALDTQYF. CDR3 in DNA: TGTGCCAGCAGCTTGGGGGGGCCCACGGCGTTAGATACGCAGTATTTT. The whole variable domain, filled in from reference TRBV5-4 and TRBJ2-3, reads ETGVTQSPTHLIKTRGQQVTLRCSSQSGHNTVSWYQQALGQGPQFIFQYYREEENGRGNFPPRFSGLQFPNYSSELNVNALELDDSALYLCASSLGGPTALDTQYFGPGTRLTVL.

This clone was detected only once. Here the CDR3 reads CAWSVLGYLLDSPLHF. The CDR3 nucleotides are TGTGCCTGGAGTGTACTAGGGTATCTCCTTGATTCACCCCTCCACTTT. The V gene is TRBV30, the J gene TRBJ1-6; D gene uncertain. The germline V gene encodes CDR1 GTSNPN and CDR2 SVGIG (reference sequence). V lost 0 bases to trimming and J lost 8 bases, with 17 bases between them. This CDR3 contains 16 residues.

This chain connects TRBV7-6 to TRBJ2-1; 13 positions agree with TRBD2. The germline V gene has CDR1 SGHVS and CDR2 FNYEAQ. Trimming took 5 bases from V and 5 from J; bases not matched to a gene: 3. CDR3 length: 15 residues. CDR3 amino acids: CASSRLAGGDNEQFF. The CDR3, as DNA: TGTGCCAGCAGCCGACTAGCGGGAGGAGACAATGAGCAGTTCTTC. The full variable domain, rest sourced from reference TRBV7-6 and TRBJ2-1, is GAGVSQSPRYKVTKRGQDVALRCDPISGHVSLYWYRQALGQGPEFLTYFNYEAQQDKSGLPNDRFSAERPEGSISTLTIQRTEQRDSAMYRCASSRLAGGDNEQFFGPGTRLTVL.

V and J are TRBV10-3 and TRBJ2-3; TRBD1 or TRBD2 may be the D gene (5 bases each). V was clipped by 0 bases and J by 2 bases, with 12 bases between them. Per germline, CDR1 ENHRY and CDR2 SYGVKD. The CDR3 has 16 amino acids. The CDR3: CAISESMGENTDTQYF. CDR3 nucleotides: TGTGCCATCAGTGAGTCGATGGGGGAGAACACAGATACGCAGTATTTT.

The count of this clone is one. The CDR3 spells CASSIGVALTGNEQFF. The CDR3 DNA is TGTGCCAGTAGTATAGGAGTAGCTCTCACGGGAAATGAGCAGTTCTTC. The chain links TRBV19 to TRBJ2-1, with D possibly matching TRBD2 (5 bases). The V gene's germline CDR1 is LNHDA and CDR2 SQIVND (reference sequence). The V end was cut by 1 base, the J end by 7 bases, with 17 bases between. This CDR3 region has 16 residues.